This T cell receptor (beta chain) emerged from a study of cytomegalovirus exposure and HLA in healthy donors. Study in general: Of all 400 or so donors who were genotyped, roughly 83% belonged to the Caucasian-associated ancestry cluster.

Germline assignment: CDR1 MDHEN and CDR2 SYDVKM. Trimming cost V 5 bases and J 5 bases; bases outside gene matches: 9. The CDR3 has 15 residues. Notes on the study in general: When analyzed later, a missense DCLRE1C variant was found to be linked to TCR beta V- and J-gene trimming. An analysis that came later showed most CMV-associated TCR beta chains appearing HLA-restricted. Productive rates of about 87% or about 30% were seen for most TCR beta V segments in an earlier analysis.

With respect to this clone: As yet, its antigen is unknown.

The primer mix had 60 Vbeta and 13 Jbeta primers. Sequencing was performed with immunoSEQ multiplex PCR; in TCRdb, only in-frame clones are kept and a portion is missing. The table records about 150,000 clones, over 65% of them present only once. The V call is TRBV28, the J call TRBJ2-3; 8 positions agree with TRBD1. Sequencing was done on a sample of PBMCs. This clonotype originated in a woman aged 40 to 50 in good health and CMV-seronegative. CDR3: CASSSIQGAKDTQYF. As DNA, the CDR3 is TGTGCCAGCAGTAGCATTCAGGGGGCAAAAGATACGCAGTATTTT.